Listed here are 8 T cell receptor beta chains from one sample, sequenced in a study of cytomegalovirus exposure and HLA in healthy donors. Both 60 Vbeta primers and 13 Jbeta primers went into the PCR. TCRdb's table, derived via immunoSEQ multiplex PCR, lists solely in-frame clones and lacks some. This repertoire includes approximately 130,000 clones. Sequenced sample: PBMCs. Receptor source: a woman aged 55-70 years in good health and CMV-seronegative.

The chain carries TRBV27 and TRBJ2-1, with TRBD1 identical over 7 bases. Losses at the gene ends were 6 bases for V and 4 bases for J; bases not matched to a gene: 15. CDR3 length: 17 residues. Germline CDR1 is MNHEY and CDR2 is SMNVEV (reference sequence). Written as DNA, the CDR3 is TGTGCCAGCAGGGATCCCCGGGACAGCAATTTGTACAATGAGCAGTTCTTC. Protein sequence: CASRDPRDSNLYNEQFF.

The chain uses TRBV2 and TRBJ1-2; 8 nucleotides align to TRBD1. Germline loops: CDR1 SNHLY, CDR2 FYNNEI. The CDR3 contains 14 residues. V lost 7 bases to trimming and J lost 2 bases; unmatched junction nucleotides: 6. The CDR3 DNA is TGTGCCAGCAAGCCCCACAGGGGGAACTATGGCTACACCTTC. Translated: CASKPHRGNYGYTF.

This rearrangement joins TRBV2 to TRBJ1-4; D is undetermined. V lost 3 bases and J lost 12, with 17 bases in between. The germline CDR1 and CDR2 sequences are SNHLY and FYNNEI. This CDR3 contains 14 residues. This CDR3 is CASSDWSGAWELFF. The CDR3 DNA reads TGTGCCAGCAGTGACTGGAGCGGCGCCTGGGAACTGTTTTTT.

The rearrangement uses TRBV5-1 and TRBJ1-1, with 8 bases aligning to TRBD1. CDR1 SGHRS and CDR2 YFSETQ come from the germline V gene. The V gene end was trimmed by 0 bases and the J gene end by 11 bases; junction bases not matched to a gene: 3. The CDR3 spans 12 residues. CDR3 region: CASSLGTGWAFF. In DNA form, the CDR3 reads TGCGCCAGCAGCTTGGGGACAGGGTGGGCTTTCTTT.

The genes are TRBV19 and TRBJ1-6, with a tentative D call TRBD1 (6 bases). V was clipped by 8 bases and J by 7 bases, with 18 bases between them. Germline V gene data show CDR1 as LNHDA and CDR2 as SQIVND (reference sequence). This CDR3 has 15 amino acids. The DNA for the CDR3 is TGTGCCAGTCAAACGGTGAGGCAGGGGAATTCACCCCTCCACTTT. Its translation is CASQTVRQGNSPLHF.

The DNA of the CDR3 is TGTGCCAGCAGTGCAGGGGGAATTCAGCCCCAGCATTTT. Encoded protein: CASSAGGIQPQHF. V is TRBV2 and J is TRBJ1-5, with 7 bases identical to TRBD1. This CDR3 region has 13 residues. CDR1 and CDR2 from the germline V gene are SNHLY and FYNNEI. V was clipped by 4 bases and J by 6 bases; unmatched bases: 3.

The rearrangement links TRBV5-1 to TRBJ2-2; D gene uncertain. The germline V and J ends were trimmed by 0 bases and 2 bases, with 11 bases remaining between them. This CDR3 is built from 16 residues. Germline assignment: CDR1 SGHRS and CDR2 YFSETQ. The CDR3: CASSLASVPNTGELFF. The CDR3 DNA reads TGCGCCAGCAGCTTGGCCTCAGTACCCAACACCGGGGAGCTGTTTTTT.

CDR3 sequence: CASSPGKVTHEQYF. CDR3 coding DNA: TGCGCCAGCAGCCCGGGGAAGGTGACCCACGAGCAGTACTTC. The chain combines TRBV5-1 with TRBJ2-7; D is perhaps TRBD2 (5 bases). Trimming pared 4 bases from V and 5 bases from J, leaving 16 bases between. Germline V CDR1 and CDR2: SGHRS, YFSETQ. The CDR3 is 14 amino acids.